Each of the 18 T cell receptor beta chains below was sequenced from the same sample in a study of blood T cell repertoires in COVID-19. Assay: immunoSEQ multiplex PCR; the TCRdb copy retains only in-frame clones and omits some. Among 200,000 to 300,000 clones listed, more than 85% were seen once. Sequencing used peripheral blood. The receptor source for this set is a woman aged 55 to 70 with COVID-19, enrolled during active disease.

This chain links TRBV24-1 with TRBJ2-3; TRBD2 agrees at 10 bases. The ends lost 4 bases at V and 2 bases at J; junction bases unmatched: 5. CDR3 length: 16 residues. Germline CDR1 reads KGHDR; CDR2 reads SFDVKD. The CDR3 sequence: CATSEQLAGATDTQYF. The CDR3, as DNA: TGTGCCACCAGTGAGCAGCTAGCGGGGGCCACAGATACGCAGTATTTT.

The rearrangement joins TRBV25-1 to TRBJ2-1, with TRBD2 matching 10 bases. CDR1 and CDR2 (germline): MGHDK, SYGVNS. Losses at the gene ends were 7 bases for V and 8 bases for J; bases not matched to a gene: 5. The CDR3 spans 13 residues. In nucleotides, the CDR3 is TGTGCCAGCACGAAGCGGGAGGGCCATGAGCAGTTCTTC. It codes for CASTKREGHEQFF.

The V and J genes are TRBV5-1 and TRBJ2-1, with 9 bases aligning to TRBD2. With V trimmed by 4 bases and J by 0 bases, 8 bases remained unmatched. The CDR3 spans 17 residues. The germline gives CDR1 SGHRS, CDR2 YFSETQ. As DNA, the CDR3 is TGCGCCAGCAGCCGTGCGGGAGGGAGTGGCTCCTACAATGAGCAGTTCTTC. Translated, it gives CASSRAGGSGSYNEQFF.

The rearrangement joins TRBV7-2 to TRBJ1-2, with a weak D call TRBD1 (6 bases). This CDR3 region has 14 residues. Deletions cut 5 bases from V and 4 bases from J, with 14 bases between. Germline V gives CDR1 SGHTA, CDR2 FQGNSA. CDR3 protein: CASSPGGQTYGYTF. CDR3 DNA sequence: TGTGCCAGCAGCCCAGGTGGACAGACCTATGGCTACACCTTC.

This clone was observed at least ten times. The chain combines TRBV6-5 with TRBJ1-1; D might be TRBD1 (5 bases). Germline V lookup: CDR1 MNHEY, CDR2 SVGAGI. The CDR3 runs 14 residues. The V end lost 4 bases, the J end lost 4 bases, and 13 bases lay between the germline ends. DNA for the CDR3: TGTGCCAGCAGTTCCCTTGGGAGGGGCACTGAAGCTTTCTTT. Its protein product is CASSSLGRGTEAFF.

The CDR3 nucleotides read TGTGCCAGCAGCGCCCGCGGGGAGCAGTTCTTC. This translates into CASSARGEQFF. This chain links TRBV28 with TRBJ2-1; tentative D call: TRBD2 (5 bases). The CDR3 contains 11 residues. Trimming cost V 6 bases and J 10 bases, with 10 bases left between them. Looked up from germline, CDR1 is MDHEN and CDR2 is SYDVKM.

The chain uses TRBV15 and TRBJ2-1, with TRBD2 identical over 7 bases. This CDR3 spans 15 amino acids. After removal of 2 bases from V and 9 bases from J, the junction contained 10 bases not matched to a gene. The germline V gene encodes CDR1 LNHNV and CDR2 YYDKDF (reference sequence). The DNA for the CDR3 is TGTGCCACCAGCAGAACCCTTGGGACGGGGGGTGAGCAGTTCTTC. It encodes CATSRTLGTGGEQFF.

V and J are TRBV5-1 and TRBJ1-1, with D possibly TRBD1 on 5 matching bases. The germline V and J ends were trimmed by 2 bases and 3 bases, with 20 bases remaining between them. Per germline, CDR1 SGHRS and CDR2 YFSETQ. The CDR3 is 17 residues long. CDR3 sequence (DNA): TGCGCCAGCAGCTTCCTCAGGGTAGGGCGCTCGGACACTGAAGCTTTCTTT. Translating gives CASSFLRVGRSDTEAFF.

This chain uses TRBV7-9 with TRBJ1-4, with a weak D call TRBD1 (6 bases). The V gene lost 5 bases and the J gene lost 8 bases, with 18 bases spanning the gap. Germline V gene lookup returns CDR1 SEHNR and CDR2 FQNEAQ (reference sequence). The CDR3 spans 15 residues. The chain's CDR3 is CASSARGALSEKLFF. CDR3 DNA: TGTGCCAGCAGCGCGCGGGGGGCATTAAGCGAAAAACTGTTTTTT. Complete variable domain (other parts from reference TRBV7-9 and TRBJ1-4): DTGVSQNPRHKITKRGQNVTFRCDPISEHNRLYWYRQTLGQGPEFLTYFQNEAQLEKSRLLSDRFSAERPKGSFSTLEIQRTEQGDSAMYLCASSARGALSEKLFFGSGTQLSVL.

The CDR3: CATSDASGSSTDTQYF. The CDR3, as DNA: TGTGCCACCAGTGATGCTAGCGGGAGTTCAACAGATACGCAGTATTTT. The chain recombines TRBV24-1 with TRBJ2-3; TRBD2 aligns across 10 bases. Trimming took 3 bases from V and 3 from J; bases not matched to a gene: 5. Germline V gene data show CDR1 as KGHDR and CDR2 as SFDVKD. CDR3 size: 16 residues.

The chain employs TRBV7-2 and TRBJ1-6; 7 nucleotides agree with TRBD1. The CDR3 extends over 15 amino acids. CDR1 is SGHTA, CDR2 FQGNSA, per germline. With V trimmed by 5 bases and J by 3 bases, 4 bases remained unmatched. The CDR3 region is CASSQTGFYNSPLHF. The CDR3 DNA reads TGTGCCAGCAGCCAGACAGGGTTCTATAATTCACCCCTCCACTTT. The whole variable domain, remainder taken from reference TRBV7-2 and TRBJ1-6, is GAGVSQSPSNKVTEKGKDVELRCDPISGHTALYWYRQSLGQGLEFLIYFQGNSAPDKSGLPSDRFSAERTGGSVSTLTIQRTQQEDSAVYLCASSQTGFYNSPLHFGNGTRLTVT.

This clone is a singleton in its sample. The rearrangement uses TRBV15 and TRBJ2-3; no definite D call. CDR1 is LNHNV, CDR2 YYDKDF, per germline (reference sequence). V was shortened by 0 bases and J by 5 bases, with 12 bases between the two germline ends. The length of the CDR3 is 15 residues. CDR3 DNA sequence: TGTGCCACCAGCAGAGATCATCGGCGGCTAGATACGCAGTATTTT. It is translated as CATSRDHRRLDTQYF.

The chain carries TRBV2 and TRBJ1-2; 9 bases line up with TRBD1. This CDR3 has 17 amino acids. Trimming took 2 bases from V and 2 from J; bases not matched to a gene: 9. Germline lookup yields CDR1 SNHLY and CDR2 FYNNEI. The CDR3 coding sequence is TGTGCCAGCAGTGAACGACAGGGGGGAGAAAAGAACTATGGCTACACCTTC. Translated, it gives CASSERQGGEKNYGYTF.

In its sample, this clone was seen once. The V and J genes are TRBV2 and TRBJ1-5; D is possibly TRBD1 (6 bases). Germline CDR1 and CDR2: SNHLY and FYNNEI. This CDR3 is 17 amino acids long. Trimming took off 2 bases at V and 0 bases at J, with 14 bases between the two ends. CDR3 nucleotide sequence: TGTGCCAGCAGTGAAAGGGGGGGGCAGTATAGCAATCAGCCCCAGCATTTT. It codes for CASSERGGQYSNQPQHF.

The V and J genes are TRBV7-2 and TRBJ1-3; 8 bases map to TRBD1. Germline-derived CDR1 and CDR2 are SGHTA and FQGNSA. V was pared by 2 bases and J by 2 bases, with 2 bases of the junction left unmatched. The CDR3 runs 15 residues. This CDR3 reads CASSLLDRAGNTIYF. The CDR3 DNA is TGTGCCAGCAGCTTACTGGACAGGGCTGGAAACACCATATATTTT. The full variable domain, its missing parts supplied by reference TRBV7-2 and TRBJ1-3, is GAGVSQSPSNKVTEKGKDVELRCDPISGHTALYWYRQSLGQGLEFLIYFQGNSAPDKSGLPSDRFSAERTGGSVSTLTIQRTQQEDSAVYLCASSLLDRAGNTIYFGEGSWLTVV.

The gene calls are TRBV2 and TRBJ1-3, with no clear D. Germline V gene sequence: CDR1 SNHLY, CDR2 FYNNEI. V was cut by 2 bases and J by 4 bases, with 9 bases left in between. There are 14 residues in the CDR3. The CDR3 is CASSEPVKGNTIYF. The CDR3 coding sequence is TGTGCCAGCAGTGAACCGGTCAAAGGAAACACCATATATTTT. Filled out from reference TRBV2 and TRBJ1-3, the complete variable domain reads EPEVTQTPSHQVTQMGQEVILRCVPISNHLYFYWYRQILGQKVEFLVSFYNNEISEKSEIFDDQFSVERPDGSNFTLKIRSTKLEDSAMYFCASSEPVKGNTIYFGEGSWLTVV.

The V and J genes are TRBV4-3 and TRBJ2-1; no firm D call. The CDR3 consists of 15 residues. Germline values: CDR1 LGHNA, CDR2 YSLEER. V lost 0 bases, J lost 0 bases, and 6 bases lay in between. The CDR3 DNA reads as TGCGCCAGCAGCCAAGATTCTTACTCCTACAATGAGCAGTTCTTC. It translates to CASSQDSYSYNEQFF.

The rearrangement uses TRBV7-8 and TRBJ2-1; possibly TRBD2 for D (5 bases). Trimming pared 5 bases from V and 5 bases from J, leaving 13 bases between. This CDR3 is built from 14 residues. CDR1 and CDR2 (germline): SGHVS, FQNEAQ. The CDR3 protein is CASSPARADNEQFF. The CDR3 DNA reads as TGTGCCAGCAGCCCGGCCCGAGCGGACAATGAGCAGTTCTTC.